The rows below give T cell receptor beta chains drawn from one sample of a study of T cell responses to AZD1222 COVID-19 vaccine. Generated by immunoSEQ multiplex PCR, the TCRdb table keeps only in-frame clones and is missing some. The data show some 200,000 clones, just over 90% seen once. The source was peripheral blood, collected 28 days after the second dose of the MenACWY control vaccine. These receptors came from an adult who received the MenACWY meningococcal vaccine as a control. Each CDR3 is given with its conserved first and last residue. Each record gives: clone size, J gene, D gene, V gene, CDR3 DNA, CDR3 protein. The D gene is left open where the match is weak. A clone size is listed for some rows: how often the clone was seen (once, few, many), or a class if it is expanded.

NA TRBJ1-3 NA TRBV7-2 TGTGCCAGCAGCCGAATCTCTGGAAACACCATATATTTT CASSRISGNTIYF
once TRBJ2-7 NA TRBV29-1 TGCAGCGTTGCCCAGGGCCAGGGCTACGAGCAGTACTTC CSVAQGQGYEQYF
NA TRBJ2-7 NA TRBV11-3 TGTGCCAGCAGCCACGGTGCGTGGCAGGGTGGGTTGGACGAGCAGTACTTC CASSHGAWQGGLDEQYF
NA TRBJ1-5 TRBD1 TRBV27 TGTGCCAGCAGTTCGCGTAGCAGGGGGGATCAGCCCCAGCATTTT CASSSRSRGDQPQHF
NA TRBJ2-3 NA TRBV5-4 TGTGCCAGCAGCTTGGAGGTGGCGGGAACAGATACGCAGTATTTT CASSLEVAGTDTQYF
NA TRBJ2-1 TRBD2 TRBV11-2 TGTGCCAGCAGCTTGACCATTGGACTAGCGGGAGGGAATGAGCAGTTCTTC CASSLTIGLAGGNEQFF
once TRBJ2-1 NA TRBV28 TGTGCCAGCAGTTTAGATCCCAGGTGGAGCTCCTACAATGAGCAGTTCTTC CASSLDPRWSSYNEQFF
NA TRBJ2-1 TRBD2 TRBV27 TGTGCCAGTTCGGGGGGGAATGAGCAGTTCTTC CASSGGNEQFF
NA TRBJ2-1 TRBD2 TRBV9 TGTGCCAGCAGCGACCCGGGGACTAGCGGGAGGCCGTTAGAGCAGTTCTTC CASSDPGTSGRPLEQFF
NA TRBJ1-5 TRBD1 TRBV19 TGTGCCAGCAGGACAGGGTCAGGTAATCAGCCCCAGCATTTT CASRTGSGNQPQHF
NA TRBJ1-2 NA TRBV7-9 TGTGCCAGCAGCTTAGGCGGCGGAAACTATGGCTACACCTTC CASSLGGGNYGYTF
NA TRBJ1-5 NA TRBV30 TGTGCCTGGACCCGGGGACTCAATCAGCCCCAGCATTTT CAWTRGLNQPQHF
NA TRBJ1-6 TRBD1 TRBV27 TGTGCCAGCAGTCCGGACAGGGGCTATAATTCACCCCTCCACTTT CASSPDRGYNSPLHF
NA TRBJ1-2 TRBD1 TRBV9 TGTGCCAGCAGCGTCCCCCGCGGGACAGGGGGAGGAGGCTACACCTTC CASSVPRGTGGGGYTF
NA TRBJ2-1 NA TRBV10-3 TGTGCCATCAGTGGAGCCAGGCAGGGAGACAATGAGCAGTTCTTC CAISGARQGDNEQFF
NA TRBJ1-6 NA TRBV25-1 TGTGCCAGCAGTGATGGGGGCGGGTATAATTCACCCCTCCACTTT CASSDGGGYNSPLHF
NA TRBJ2-7 NA TRBV30 TGTGCCTGGCATAGGGGGAAGGATTACTCCTACGAGCAGTACTTC CAWHRGKDYSYEQYF
NA TRBJ2-1 NA TRBV19 TGTGCCAGTGGACCTTCGAGCCGCAATGAGCAGTTCTTC CASGPSSRNEQFF
NA TRBJ2-3 NA TRBV4-2 TGTGCCAGCAGCCAAACAGTCGAGATCGACCATACGCAGTATTTT CASSQTVEIDHTQYF
NA TRBJ2-7 TRBD1 TRBV29-1 TGCAGCGTCCGTGAGACAGGGGGCTACGAGCAGTACTTC CSVRETGGYEQYF
NA TRBJ2-3 NA TRBV29-1 TGCAGCGTTGTGGAAGATACGCAGTATTTT CSVVEDTQYF
NA TRBJ2-5 NA TRBV6-5 TGTGCCAGCAGTTACTCGGTTCAGCGGGCCCAAGAGACCCAGTACTTC CASSYSVQRAQETQYF